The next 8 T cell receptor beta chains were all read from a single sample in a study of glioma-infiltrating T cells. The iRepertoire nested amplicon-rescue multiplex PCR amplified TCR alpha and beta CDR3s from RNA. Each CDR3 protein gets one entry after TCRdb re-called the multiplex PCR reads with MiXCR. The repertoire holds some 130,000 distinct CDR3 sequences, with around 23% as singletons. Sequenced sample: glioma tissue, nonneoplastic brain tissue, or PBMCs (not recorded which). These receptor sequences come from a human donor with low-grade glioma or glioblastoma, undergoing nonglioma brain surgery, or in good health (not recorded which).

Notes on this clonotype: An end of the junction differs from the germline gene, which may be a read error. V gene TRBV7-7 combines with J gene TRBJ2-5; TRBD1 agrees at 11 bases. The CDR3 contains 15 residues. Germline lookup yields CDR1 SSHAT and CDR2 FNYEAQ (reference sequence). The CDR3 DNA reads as TGTGCTAGCAGTGTCGGGACAGGGGGGATCGAGGCCCAGTACTTC. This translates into CASSVGTGGIEAQYF. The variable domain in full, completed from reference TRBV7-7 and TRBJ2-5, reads GAGVSQSPRYKVTKRGQDVTLRCDPISSHATLYWYQQALGQGPEFLTYFNYEAQPDKSGLPSDRFSAERPEGSISTLTIQRTEQRDSAMYRCASSVGTGGIEAQYFGPGTRLLVL.

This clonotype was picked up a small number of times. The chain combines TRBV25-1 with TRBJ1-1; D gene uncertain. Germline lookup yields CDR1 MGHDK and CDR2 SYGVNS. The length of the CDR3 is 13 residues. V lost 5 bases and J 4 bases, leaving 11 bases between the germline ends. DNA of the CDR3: TGTGCCAGCAGTACACGACAACGCACTGAAGCTTTCTTT. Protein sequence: CASSTRQRTEAFF.

DNA of the CDR3: TGTGCCAGCAGCTCGAGGGGGACAGGGGGCGTGGAGCAGTTCTTC. Translated: CASSSRGTGGVEQFF. The V gene is TRBV7-8, the J gene TRBJ2-1; 12 bases agree with TRBD1. There are 15 residues in the CDR3. CDR1 and CDR2 (germline): SGHVS, FQNEAQ. With 4 bases clipped from V and 10 bases from J, the junction kept 8 bases outside the gene matches.

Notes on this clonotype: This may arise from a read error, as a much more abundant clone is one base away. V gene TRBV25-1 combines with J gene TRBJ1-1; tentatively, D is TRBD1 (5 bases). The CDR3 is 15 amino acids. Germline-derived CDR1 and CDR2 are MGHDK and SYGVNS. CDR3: CASSEAKGLNAEAFF. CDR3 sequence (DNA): TGTGCCAGCAGTGAAGCTAAGGGGTTGAACGCTGAAGCTTTCTTT.

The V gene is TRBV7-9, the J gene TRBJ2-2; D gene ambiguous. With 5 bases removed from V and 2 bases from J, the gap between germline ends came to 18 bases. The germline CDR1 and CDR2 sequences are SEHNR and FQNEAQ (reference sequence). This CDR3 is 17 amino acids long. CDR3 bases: TGTGCCAGCAGCCAGCAGCCACCGGGCTCCAACACCGGGGAGCTGTTTTTT. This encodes CASSQQPPGSNTGELFF. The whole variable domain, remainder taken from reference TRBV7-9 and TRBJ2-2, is DTGVSQNPRHKITKRGQNVTFRCDPISEHNRLYWYRQTLGQGPEFLTYFQNEAQLEKSRLLSDRFSAERPKGSFSTLEIQRTEQGDSAMYLCASSQQPPGSNTGELFFGEGSRLTVL.

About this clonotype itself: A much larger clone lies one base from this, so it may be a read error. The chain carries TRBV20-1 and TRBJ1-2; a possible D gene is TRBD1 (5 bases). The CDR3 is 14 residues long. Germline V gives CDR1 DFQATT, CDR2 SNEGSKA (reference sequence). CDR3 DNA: TGCAGTGCTAGCGTGCGAGGGACCGGGCCTGGCCACACCTTC. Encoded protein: CSASVRGTGPGHTF.

The CDR3 region is CASSSGQRVYNEQFF. The CDR3 nucleotides are TGTGCCAGCAGCTCGGGGCAGCGGGTCTACAATGAGCAGTTCTTC. The chain uses TRBV12-3 or TRBV12-4 and TRBJ2-1, with a weak D call TRBD2 (6 bases). The CDR3 runs 15 residues. Trimming shortened V by 6 bases and J by 3 bases, and 15 bases separated the two germline ends.

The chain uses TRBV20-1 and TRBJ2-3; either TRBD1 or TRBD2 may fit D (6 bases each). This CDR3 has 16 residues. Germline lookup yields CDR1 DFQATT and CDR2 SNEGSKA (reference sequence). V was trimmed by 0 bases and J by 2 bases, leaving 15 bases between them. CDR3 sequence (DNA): TGCAGTGCTAGAGATCTAGGGGGGCAACACACAGATACGCAGTATTTT. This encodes CSARDLGGQHTDTQYF.